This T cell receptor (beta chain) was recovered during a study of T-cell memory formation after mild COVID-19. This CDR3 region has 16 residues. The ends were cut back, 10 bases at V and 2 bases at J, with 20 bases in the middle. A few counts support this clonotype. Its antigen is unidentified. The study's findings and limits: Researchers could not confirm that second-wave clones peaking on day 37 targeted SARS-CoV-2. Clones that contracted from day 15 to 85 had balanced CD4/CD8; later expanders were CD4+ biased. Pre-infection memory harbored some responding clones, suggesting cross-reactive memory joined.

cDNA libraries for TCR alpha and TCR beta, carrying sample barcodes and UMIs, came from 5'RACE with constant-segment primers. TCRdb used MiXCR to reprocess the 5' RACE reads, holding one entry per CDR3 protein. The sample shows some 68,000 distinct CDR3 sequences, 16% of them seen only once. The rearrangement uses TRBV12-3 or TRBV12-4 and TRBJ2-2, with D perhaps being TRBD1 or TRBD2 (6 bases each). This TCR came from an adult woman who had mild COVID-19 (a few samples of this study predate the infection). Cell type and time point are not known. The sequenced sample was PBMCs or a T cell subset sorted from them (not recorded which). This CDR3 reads CATLLLGGENTGELFF. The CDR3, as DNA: TGTGCCACCCTACTGTTGGGGGGCGAAAACACCGGGGAGCTGTTTTTT.